The rows below give T cell receptor beta chains drawn from one sample of a study of identical twins. TCRdb processed the 5' RACE reads anew with MiXCR; each CDR3 protein has one entry. The repertoire holds approximately 670,000 distinct CDR3 sequences, with 6% to 6.5% as singletons. The sample consisted of naive T cells sorted from blood. These receptors came from a man aged 18 to 29 in good health. CDR3s include the opening cysteine and the closing phenylalanine or tryptophan. The D gene is left open where the match is weak. Expanded clones are given a class, and other clones once, few, many or no size at all.

D,V,J,size,CDR3,DNA
TRBD2,TRBV10-2,TRBJ2-1,few,CAISIAGSYNEQFF,TGCGCCATCTCAATAGCGGGCTCCTACAATGAGCAGTTCTTC
-,TRBV29-1,TRBJ2-5,many,CSVGGTLKETKYF,TGCAGCGTTGGTGGGACCCTCAAAGAGACCAAGTACTTC
-,TRBV6-1,TRBJ2-5,-,CASSRLYQETQYF,TGTGCCAGCAGTAGGCTTTACCAAGAGACCCAGTACTTC
-,TRBV6-1,TRBJ2-3,few,CASSWLSGPDTQYF,TGTGCCAGCAGCTGGCTCTCCGGACCAGATACGCAGTATTTT
-,TRBV6-8,TRBJ2-7,many,CASKKVLNGQYF,TGTGCCAGCAAAAAGGTCCTAAACGGGCAGTACTTC
-,TRBV5-5,TRBJ2-6,few,CASSFSGGAGANVLTF,TGTGCCAGCAGCTTTTCCGGAGGGGCGGGGGCCAACGTCCTGACTTTC
-,TRBV7-8,TRBJ2-6,once,CASSPRQTPGANVLTF,TGTGCCAGCAGCCCCAGACAGACCCCTGGGGCCAACGTCCTGACTTTC
TRBD2,TRBV3-1,TRBJ2-7,few,CASSPRLAGGRSSYEQYF,TGTGCCAGCAGCCCCAGACTAGCGGGAGGCAGATCTTCCTACGAGCAGTACTTC
TRBD2,TRBV12-3/TRBV12-4,TRBJ2-5,many,CASSPLAGSQETQYF,TGTGCCAGCAGTCCCTTAGCGGGGTCCCAAGAGACCCAGTACTTC
TRBD1,TRBV7-6,TRBJ1-6,many,CASSFTGGRSSYNSPLHF,TGTGCCAGCAGTTTTACAGGGGGCAGGAGCTCCTATAATTCACCCCTCCACTTT
-,TRBV5-1,TRBJ2-1,-,CASRLGPERNEQFF,TGCGCCAGCAGACTGGGACCTGAACGCAATGAGCAGTTCTTC
TRBD1,TRBV30,TRBJ2-2,many,CAWGTGGFTGELFF,TGTGCCTGGGGGACAGGGGGCTTTACCGGGGAGCTGTTTTTT
-,TRBV5-1,TRBJ1-4,many,CASSLEGSYNEKLFF,TGCGCCAGCAGCTTGGAGGGGTCTTACAATGAAAAACTGTTTTTT
TRBD2,TRBV4-3,TRBJ2-1,-,CASSQDLAGVWDEQFF,TGCGCCAGCAGCCAAGATCTAGCGGGAGTATGGGATGAGCAGTTCTTC
-,TRBV18,TRBJ2-7,many,CASSPRQGPSYEQYF,TGTGCCAGCTCACCACGGCAGGGGCCTTCCTACGAGCAGTACTTC
TRBD2,TRBV6-2/TRBV6-3,TRBJ2-3,many,CASSSGLAGALRTDTQYF,TGTGCCAGCAGTTCAGGACTAGCGGGAGCCCTTCGGACAGATACGCAGTATTTT
-,TRBV28,TRBJ2-7,many,CASRGLSDRLTYEQYF,TGTGCCAGCAGGGGGTTGTCGGACAGATTAACCTACGAGCAGTACTTC
-,TRBV12-3/TRBV12-4,TRBJ2-1,many,CASSYGGSYNEQFF,TGTGCCAGCAGTTATGGAGGGTCCTACAATGAGCAGTTCTTC
-,TRBV7-2,TRBJ2-7,-,CASSWGLLRDSSYEQYF,TGTGCCAGCAGCTGGGGCTTGCTTCGGGACTCCTCCTACGAGCAGTACTTC
-,TRBV9,TRBJ2-2,-,CASTGAANTGELFF,TGTGCCAGCACTGGGGCCGCGAACACCGGGGAGCTGTTTTTT
TRBD2,TRBV7-9,TRBJ2-3,-,CASSPPGAGADTQYF,TGTGCCAGCAGCCCACCCGGGGCGGGAGCAGATACGCAGTATTTT
-,TRBV12-3/TRBV12-4,TRBJ2-1,many,CATRGPDSPVEQFF,TGTGCCACCCGCGGGCCAGATTCACCAGTCGAGCAGTTCTTC
-,TRBV24-1,TRBJ2-7,many,CATSQGAEQYF,TGTGCCACCAGTCAGGGTGCCGAGCAGTACTTC
-,TRBV7-8,TRBJ2-6,-,CASPDPGSGANVLTF,TGTGCCAGTCCGGATCCTGGCTCTGGGGCCAACGTCCTGACTTTC
-,TRBV21-1,TRBJ2-1,few,CASSKVRLAGGGEQFF,TGTGCCAGCAGCAAAGTGCGACTAGCGGGAGGGGGTGAGCAGTTCTTC
-,TRBV15,TRBJ2-7,-,CATSRDRASRKYEQYF,TGTGCCACCAGCAGAGATCGGGCTAGCCGGAAATACGAGCAGTACTTC
-,TRBV7-2,TRBJ1-2,few,CASSSRDRKSYGYTF,TGTGCCAGCAGCTCCCGGGACCGGAAAAGTTATGGCTACACCTTC
TRBD2,TRBV20-1,TRBJ2-1,few,CSARVRSGRIAYNEQFF,TGCAGTGCTAGAGTCCGGAGCGGGAGGATCGCCTACAATGAGCAGTTCTTC
-,TRBV5-1,TRBJ2-1,many,CASSHQYNEQFF,TGCGCCAGCAGCCACCAGTACAATGAGCAGTTCTTC
-,TRBV20-1,TRBJ1-6,-,CSARVGLGLGAQSNSPLHF,TGCAGTGCTAGAGTCGGTTTGGGTCTCGGGGCCCAAAGTAATTCACCCCTCCACTTT
-,TRBV29-1,TRBJ2-1,-,CSGGDYNEQFF,TGCAGCGGGGGGGACTACAATGAGCAGTTCTTC
TRBD1,TRBV5-6,TRBJ2-7,few,CASSLGNRGYEQYF,TGTGCCAGCAGCTTGGGGAACAGGGGATACGAGCAGTACTTC
TRBD1,TRBV7-2,TRBJ2-5,few,CASSTRTGGGETQYF,TGTGCCAGCAGCACCCGGACAGGGGGTGGGGAGACCCAGTACTTC
-,TRBV24-1,TRBJ2-2,-,CATSVGRANTGELFF,TGTGCCACCAGTGTCGGGCGGGCCAATACCGGGGAGCTGTTTTTT
TRBD2,TRBV12-3/TRBV12-4,TRBJ2-3,few,CASSLLREGLGDTQYF,TGTGCCAGCAGTTTATTAAGGGAGGGCCTGGGAGATACGCAGTATTTT
TRBD2,TRBV7-2,TRBJ2-3,many,CASSFAGSGRLDTQYF,TGTGCCAGCAGCTTTGCGGGTAGCGGGAGATTGGATACGCAGTATTTT
TRBD2,TRBV7-8,TRBJ2-2,few,CASSVLRGENTGELFF,TGTGCCAGCAGCGTACTACGGGGGGAGAACACCGGGGAGCTGTTTTTT
-,TRBV29-1,TRBJ2-2,many,CSVTGARRTGELFF,TGCAGCGTGACGGGGGCACGTCGGACCGGGGAGCTGTTTTTT